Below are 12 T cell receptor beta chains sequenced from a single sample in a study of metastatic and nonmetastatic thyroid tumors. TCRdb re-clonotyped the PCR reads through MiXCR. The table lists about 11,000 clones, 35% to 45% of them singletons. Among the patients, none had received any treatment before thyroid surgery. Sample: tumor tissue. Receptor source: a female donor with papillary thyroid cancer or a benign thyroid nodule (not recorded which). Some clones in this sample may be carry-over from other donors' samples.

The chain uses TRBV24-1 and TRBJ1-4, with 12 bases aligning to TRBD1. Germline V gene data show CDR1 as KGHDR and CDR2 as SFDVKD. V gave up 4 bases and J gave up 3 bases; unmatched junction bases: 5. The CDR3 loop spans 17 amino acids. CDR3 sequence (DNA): TGTGCCACCAGTGACCGGGACAGGGGGCGAGCTAATGAAAAACTGTTTTTT. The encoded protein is CATSDRDRGRANEKLFF.

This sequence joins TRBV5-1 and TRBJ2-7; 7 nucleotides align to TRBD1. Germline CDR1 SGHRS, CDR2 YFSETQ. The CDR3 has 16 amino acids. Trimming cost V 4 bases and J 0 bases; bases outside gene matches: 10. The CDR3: CASSLSGTASSYEQYF. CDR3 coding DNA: TGCGCCAGCAGCCTCTCCGGGACAGCGAGCTCCTACGAGCAGTACTTC.

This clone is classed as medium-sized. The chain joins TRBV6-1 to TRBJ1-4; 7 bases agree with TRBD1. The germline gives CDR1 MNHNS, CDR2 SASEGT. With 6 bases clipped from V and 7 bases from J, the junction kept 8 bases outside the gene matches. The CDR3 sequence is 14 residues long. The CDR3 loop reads CASRPWAGGEKLFF. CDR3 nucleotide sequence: TGTGCCAGCAGACCCTGGGCAGGGGGTGAAAAACTGTTTTTT.

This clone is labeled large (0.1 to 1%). The CDR3 sequence is CASSHTGTPWEQFF. The CDR3 coding sequence is TGTGCCAGTAGTCACACCGGGACTCCTTGGGAGCAGTTCTTC. The J gene is TRBJ2-1, the V gene TRBV19, with D possibly matching TRBD2 (6 bases). Trimming cost V 5 bases and J 10 bases, with 18 bases left between them. CDR1 and CDR2 from the germline V gene are LNHDA and SQIVND (reference sequence). The CDR3 runs to 14 residues.

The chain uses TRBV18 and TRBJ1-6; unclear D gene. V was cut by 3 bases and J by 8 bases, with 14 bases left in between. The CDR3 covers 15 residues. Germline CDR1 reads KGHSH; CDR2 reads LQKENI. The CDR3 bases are TGTGCCAGCTCACCGACCTTTGAGGCCGATTCACCCCTCCACTTT. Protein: CASSPTFEADSPLHF.

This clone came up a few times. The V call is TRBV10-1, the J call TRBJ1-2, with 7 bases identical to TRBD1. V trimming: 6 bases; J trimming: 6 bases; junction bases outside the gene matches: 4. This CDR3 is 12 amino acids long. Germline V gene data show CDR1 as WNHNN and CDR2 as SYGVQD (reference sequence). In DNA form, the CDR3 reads TGCGCCAGCAGCCAGGACAGGAATGGCTACACCTTC. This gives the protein CASSQDRNGYTF.

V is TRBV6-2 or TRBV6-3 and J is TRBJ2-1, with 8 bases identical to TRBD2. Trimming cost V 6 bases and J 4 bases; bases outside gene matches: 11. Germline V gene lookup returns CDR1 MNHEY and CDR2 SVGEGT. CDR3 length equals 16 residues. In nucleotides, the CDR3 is TGTGCCAGCAGGGGATCCCTAGCGGGTAGATACAATGAGCAGTTCTTC. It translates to CASRGSLAGRYNEQFF.

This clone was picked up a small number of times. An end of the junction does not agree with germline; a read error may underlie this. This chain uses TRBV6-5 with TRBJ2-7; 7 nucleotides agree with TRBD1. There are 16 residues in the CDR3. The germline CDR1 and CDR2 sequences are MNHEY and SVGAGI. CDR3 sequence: CASSNSPVTGLSEQYF. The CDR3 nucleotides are TGTGCCAGCAGTAACTCGCCCGTGACAGGGTTATCCGAGCAGTACTTC.

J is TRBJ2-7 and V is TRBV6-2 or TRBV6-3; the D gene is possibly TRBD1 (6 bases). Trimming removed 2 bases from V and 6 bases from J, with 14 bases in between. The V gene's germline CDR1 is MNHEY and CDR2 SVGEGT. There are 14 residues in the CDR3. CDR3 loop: CASSYRQAGGEQYF. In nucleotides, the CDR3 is TGTGCCAGCAGTTACAGACAGGCAGGCGGCGAGCAGTACTTC.

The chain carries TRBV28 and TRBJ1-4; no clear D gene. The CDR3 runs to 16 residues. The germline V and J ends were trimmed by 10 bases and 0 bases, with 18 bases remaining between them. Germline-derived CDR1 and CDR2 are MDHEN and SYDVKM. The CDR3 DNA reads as TGTGCCACCCACCCGCAGCTGAGCCCAACTAATGAAAAACTGTTTTTT. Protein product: CATHPQLSPTNEKLFF.

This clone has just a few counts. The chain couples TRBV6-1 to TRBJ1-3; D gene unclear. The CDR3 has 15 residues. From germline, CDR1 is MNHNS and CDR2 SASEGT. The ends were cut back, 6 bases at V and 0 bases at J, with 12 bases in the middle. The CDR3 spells CASRVGRDSGNTIYF. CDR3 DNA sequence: TGTGCCAGCAGGGTTGGGAGAGACTCTGGAAACACCATATATTTT.

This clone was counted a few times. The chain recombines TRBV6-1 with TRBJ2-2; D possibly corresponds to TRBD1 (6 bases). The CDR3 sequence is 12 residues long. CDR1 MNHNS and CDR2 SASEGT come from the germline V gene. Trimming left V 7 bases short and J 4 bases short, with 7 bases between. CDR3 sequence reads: CASNRATGELFF. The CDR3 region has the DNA TGTGCCAGCAACAGGGCCACCGGGGAGCTGTTTTTT.